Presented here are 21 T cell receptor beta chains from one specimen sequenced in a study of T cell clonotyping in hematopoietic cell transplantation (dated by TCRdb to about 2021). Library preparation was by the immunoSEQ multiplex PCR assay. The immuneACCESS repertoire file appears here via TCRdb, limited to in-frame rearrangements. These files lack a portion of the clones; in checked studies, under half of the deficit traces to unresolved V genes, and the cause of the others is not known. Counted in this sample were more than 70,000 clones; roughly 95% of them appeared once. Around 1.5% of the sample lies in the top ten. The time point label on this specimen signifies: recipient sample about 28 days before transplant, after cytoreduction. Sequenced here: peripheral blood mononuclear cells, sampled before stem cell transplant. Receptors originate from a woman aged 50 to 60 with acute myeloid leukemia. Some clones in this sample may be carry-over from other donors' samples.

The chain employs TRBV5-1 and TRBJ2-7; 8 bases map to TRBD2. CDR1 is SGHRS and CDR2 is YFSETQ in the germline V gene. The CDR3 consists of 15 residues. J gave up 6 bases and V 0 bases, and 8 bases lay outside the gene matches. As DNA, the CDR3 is TGCGCCAGCAGCTTGGCGGGGGGGTCACCGTCCGAGCAGTACTTC. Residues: CASSLAGGSPSEQYF. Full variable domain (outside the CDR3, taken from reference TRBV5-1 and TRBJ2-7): KAGVTQTPRYLIKTRGQQVTLSCSPISGHRSVSWYQQTPGQGLQFLFEYFSETQRNKGNFPGRFSGRQFSNSRSEMNVSTLELGDSALYLCASSLAGGSPSEQYFGPGTRLTVT.

The CDR3 sequence: CSVEDDGEATYEQYF. The CDR3 DNA follows: TGCAGCGTTGAAGATGACGGGGAGGCAACCTACGAGCAGTACTTC. J is TRBJ2-7 and V is TRBV29-1, with D maybe TRBD2 (6 bases). V lost 0 bases to trimming and J lost 2 bases, with 14 bases between them. The germline V gene encodes CDR1 SQVTM and CDR2 ANQGSEA. The CDR3 runs to 15 residues.

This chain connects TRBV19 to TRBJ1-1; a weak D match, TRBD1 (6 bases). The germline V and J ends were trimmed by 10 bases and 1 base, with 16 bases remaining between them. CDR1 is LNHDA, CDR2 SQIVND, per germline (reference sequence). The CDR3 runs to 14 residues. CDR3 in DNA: TGTGCCACCCAGAGGGGACAAACGAACACTGAAGCTTTCTTT. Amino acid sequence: CATQRGQTNTEAFF. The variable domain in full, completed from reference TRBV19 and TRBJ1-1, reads DGGITQSPKYLFRKEGQNVTLSCEQNLNHDAMYWYRQDPGQGLRLIYYSQIVNDFQKGDIAEGYSVSREKKESFPLTVTSAQKNPTAFYLCATQRGQTNTEAFFGQGTRLTVV.

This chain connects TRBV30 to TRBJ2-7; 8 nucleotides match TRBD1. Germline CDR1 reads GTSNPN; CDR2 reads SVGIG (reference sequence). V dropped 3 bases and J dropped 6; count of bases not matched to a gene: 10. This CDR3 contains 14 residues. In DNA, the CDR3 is TGTGCCTGGAGGACGGGACAGGTGGTTTCCGAGCAGTACTTC. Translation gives CAWRTGQVVSEQYF. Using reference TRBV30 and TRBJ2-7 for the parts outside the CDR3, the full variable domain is SQTIHQWPATLVQPVGSPLSLECTVEGTSNPNLYWYRQAAGRGLQLLFYSVGIGQISSEVPQNLSASRPQDRQFILSSKKLLLSDSGFYLCAWRTGQVVSEQYFGPGTRLTVT.

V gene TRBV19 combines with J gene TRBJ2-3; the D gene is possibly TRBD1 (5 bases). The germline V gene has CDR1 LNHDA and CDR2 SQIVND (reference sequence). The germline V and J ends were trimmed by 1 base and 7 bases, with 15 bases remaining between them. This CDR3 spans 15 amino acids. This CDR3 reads CASSIGSQGRNTQYF. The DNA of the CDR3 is TGTGCCAGTAGTATAGGTTCCCAGGGTCGAAATACGCAGTATTTT.

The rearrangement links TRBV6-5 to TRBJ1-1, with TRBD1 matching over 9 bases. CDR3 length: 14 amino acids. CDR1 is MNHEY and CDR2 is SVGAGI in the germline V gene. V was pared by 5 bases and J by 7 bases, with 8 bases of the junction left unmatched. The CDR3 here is CASSTQGQGFEAFF. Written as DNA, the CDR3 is TGTGCCAGCAGTACCCAGGGACAGGGTTTTGAAGCTTTCTTT.

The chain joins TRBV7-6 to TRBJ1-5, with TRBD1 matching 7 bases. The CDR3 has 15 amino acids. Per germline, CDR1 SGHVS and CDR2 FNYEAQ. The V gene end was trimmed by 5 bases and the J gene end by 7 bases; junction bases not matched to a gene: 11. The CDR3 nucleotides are TGTGCCAGCAGCCGCGAACAGGGGAGCGGCCAGCCCCAGCATTTT. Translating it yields CASSREQGSGQPQHF.

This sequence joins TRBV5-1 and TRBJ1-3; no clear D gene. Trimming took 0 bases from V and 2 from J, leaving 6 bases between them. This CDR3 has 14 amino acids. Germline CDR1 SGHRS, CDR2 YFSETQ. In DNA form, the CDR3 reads TGCGCCAGCAGCTTGGATGGGGCTGGAAACACCATATATTTT. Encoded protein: CASSLDGAGNTIYF.

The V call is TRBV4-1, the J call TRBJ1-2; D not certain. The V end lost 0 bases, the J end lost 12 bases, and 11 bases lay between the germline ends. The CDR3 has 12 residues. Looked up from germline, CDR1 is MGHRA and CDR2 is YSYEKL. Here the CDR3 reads CASSQDFGPHTF. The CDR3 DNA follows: TGCGCCAGCAGCCAAGATTTTGGACCCCACACCTTC.

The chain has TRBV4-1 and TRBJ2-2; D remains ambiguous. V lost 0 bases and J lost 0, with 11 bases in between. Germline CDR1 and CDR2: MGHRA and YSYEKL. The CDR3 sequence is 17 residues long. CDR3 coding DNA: TGCGCCAGCAGCCAAGAGCTCGGCGGAACGAACACCGGGGAGCTGTTTTTT. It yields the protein CASSQELGGTNTGELFF.

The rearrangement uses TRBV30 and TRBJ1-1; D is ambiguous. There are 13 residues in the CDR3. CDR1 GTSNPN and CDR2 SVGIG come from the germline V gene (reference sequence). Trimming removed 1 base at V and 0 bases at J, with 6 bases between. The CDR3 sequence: CAWSAGLNTEAFF. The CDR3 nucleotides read TGTGCCTGGAGTGCCGGGTTGAACACTGAAGCTTTCTTT.

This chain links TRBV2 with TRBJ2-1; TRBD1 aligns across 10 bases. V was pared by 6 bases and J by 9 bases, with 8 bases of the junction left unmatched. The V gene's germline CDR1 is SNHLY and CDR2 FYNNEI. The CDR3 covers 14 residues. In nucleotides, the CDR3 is TGTGCCAGCAGGGGACAGGGGACTCGTTCTGAGCAGTTCTTC. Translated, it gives CASRGQGTRSEQFF.

The CDR3 here is CASSDLTGDYGYTF. CDR3 sequence (DNA): TGTGCCAGCAGTGACCTAACAGGGGACTATGGCTACACCTTC. V and J are TRBV6-6 and TRBJ1-2; 7 bases match TRBD1. This CDR3 is built from 14 residues. V dropped 5 bases and J dropped 3; count of bases not matched to a gene: 6. Germline lookup yields CDR1 MNHNY and CDR2 SVGAGI (reference sequence).

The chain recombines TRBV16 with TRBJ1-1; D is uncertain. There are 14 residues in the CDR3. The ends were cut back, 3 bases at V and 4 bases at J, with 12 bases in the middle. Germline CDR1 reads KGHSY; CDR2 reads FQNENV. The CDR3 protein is CASSQPDVGTEAFF. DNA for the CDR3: TGTGCCAGCAGCCAGCCGGATGTGGGCACTGAAGCTTTCTTT.

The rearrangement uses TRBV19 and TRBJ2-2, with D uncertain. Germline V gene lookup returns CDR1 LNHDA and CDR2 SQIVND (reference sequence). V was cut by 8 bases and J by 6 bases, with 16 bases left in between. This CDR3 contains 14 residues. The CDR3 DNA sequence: TGTGCCAGTCGCAAGTCCCGCGATGCCGGGGAGCTGTTTTTT. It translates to CASRKSRDAGELFF.

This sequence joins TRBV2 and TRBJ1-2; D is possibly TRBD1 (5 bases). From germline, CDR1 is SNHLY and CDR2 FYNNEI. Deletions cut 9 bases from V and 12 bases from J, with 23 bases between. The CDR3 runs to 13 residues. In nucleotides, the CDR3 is TGTGCCAGGATGAGGGGACGGACATTAGAGGACACCTTC. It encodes CARMRGRTLEDTF.

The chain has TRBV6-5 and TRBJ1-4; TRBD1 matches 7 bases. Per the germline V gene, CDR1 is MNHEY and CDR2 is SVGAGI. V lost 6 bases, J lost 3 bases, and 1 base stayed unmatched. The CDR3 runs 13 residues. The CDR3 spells CASSQGANEKLFF. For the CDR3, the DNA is TGTGCCAGCAGCCAGGGGGCTAATGAAAAACTGTTTTTT.

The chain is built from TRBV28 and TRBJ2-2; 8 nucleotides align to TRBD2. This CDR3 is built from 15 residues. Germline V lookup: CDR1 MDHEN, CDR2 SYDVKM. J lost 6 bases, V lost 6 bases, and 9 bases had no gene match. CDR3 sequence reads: CASRGGLGSSGELFF. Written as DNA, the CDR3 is TGTGCCAGCAGGGGGGGACTAGGTTCCTCCGGGGAGCTGTTTTTT.

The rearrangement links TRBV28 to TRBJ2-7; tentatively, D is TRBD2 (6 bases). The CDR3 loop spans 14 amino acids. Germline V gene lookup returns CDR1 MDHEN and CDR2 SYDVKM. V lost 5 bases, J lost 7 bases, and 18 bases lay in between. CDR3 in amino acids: CASSPVALAGEQYF. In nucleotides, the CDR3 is TGTGCCAGCAGTCCCGTTGCGCTCGCGGGGGAGCAGTACTTC.

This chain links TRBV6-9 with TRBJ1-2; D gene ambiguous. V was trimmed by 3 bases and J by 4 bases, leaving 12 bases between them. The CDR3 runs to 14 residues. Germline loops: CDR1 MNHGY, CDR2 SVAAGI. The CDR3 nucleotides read TGTGCCAGCAGTTACCTAGATAACTTCTATGGCTACACCTTC. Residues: CASSYLDNFYGYTF.

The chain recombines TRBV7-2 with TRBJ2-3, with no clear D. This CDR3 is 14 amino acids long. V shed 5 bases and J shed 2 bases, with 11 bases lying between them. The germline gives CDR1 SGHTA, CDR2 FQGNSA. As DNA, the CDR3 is TGTGCCAGCAGCATTGACCAAAACACAGATACGCAGTATTTT. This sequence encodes CASSIDQNTDTQYF.